A selection of T cell receptor beta chains follows, all from one sample in a study of blood T cells in healthy people across ages. TCRdb analysed the 5' RACE reads with MiXCR anew, one entry per CDR3 protein. This sample has 550,000 to 600,000 distinct CDR3 sequences, with roughly 43% found just once. The sequencing input was blood. These receptors were obtained from an elderly man in good health. The conserved cysteine and the conserved F or W are not part of the CDR3 here. The D gene is left open where the match is weak. Not every row has a clone size; where given, it reads once, few, many or a size class.

ASSSPPGQGGDNSPLH,TRBD1,TRBV7-2,-
SASEGLSEQY,-,TRBV20-1,-
ASSLAPSGTGYNEQF,-,TRBV7-2,-
SARGTAFNEQF,-,TRBV20-1,-
ASSPNPRVRAGNEQF,-,TRBV11-2,-
ASSVGTRSYTDTQY,-,TRBV9,-
ASSFVRGADTQY,-,TRBV28,-
SAWSATLGYGYT,-,TRBV20-1,-
SAGPSGRTPQY,TRBD2,TRBV20-1,-
SARDPRTSGNQETQY,TRBD2,TRBV20-1,-
ASSQLEYEQY,-,TRBV3-1,-
ASSEKDRSYEQY,TRBD1,TRBV6-5,-
SASVAQRAEQF,-,TRBV20-1,many
SAGTLDTQY,-,TRBV20-1,-
ASSPQASSDTQY,-,TRBV5-1,-
ASSLGPTSGSYNEQF,TRBD2,TRBV7-3,few
ASSYRADGYT,-,TRBV6-6,few
ASSPRQGDHNEQF,TRBD1,TRBV3-1,-
SARDRGPSTDTQY,-,TRBV20-1,-
TSSWRTAEETQY,-,TRBV7-2,-
SVILRGPTYEQY,TRBD1,TRBV29-1,-
ASRFRTSGDTDTQY,TRBD2,TRBV5-1,-
ASSGAFNTDTQY,-,TRBV4-3,-
SARAESGSLRAGVNYNEQF,TRBD2,TRBV20-1,-
ASSHGGAGYT,-,TRBV4-3,-
ASVPPSGVGAKNIQY,TRBD2,TRBV7-2,-
ATSGRTYEQY,-,TRBV28,-
ASSLEATQTRNTGELF,-,TRBV5-1,-
SVGRGAGEQF,TRBD2,TRBV29-1,few
SARDLARGGADTQY,-,TRBV20-1,-
ASSGPAREGSQY,TRBD2,TRBV7-2,-
AISGDRVYNEQF,TRBD1,TRBV10-3,few
ASSSPGRGRAAQY,TRBD2,TRBV27,-
ASSYGAGGPHNEQF,TRBD2,TRBV6-6,many
SAPQEGGPTQY,-,TRBV20-1,once
AGSLNNFYEQY,-,TRBV7-2,-
AISESGQTTGELF,-,TRBV10-3,many
ASSASGTASYEQY,TRBD2,TRBV18,few
ASSYSMTGGTDTQY,-,TRBV6-6,few
ASSPGTYRTYEQY,-,TRBV7-9,-
ASSLAGQQETQY,-,TRBV7-2,many
ASSTGLAGGIEQF,TRBD2,TRBV28,-
ASSFEVVGSNEQY,-,TRBV7-2,-
SARGLGDTQY,-,TRBV20-1,-
ASSLRSEAF,-,TRBV7-2,few
SARDSGTGASYEQY,TRBD1,TRBV20-1,few
ASSQEPAEDTQY,-,TRBV3-1,few
ASSSGLAGGDTQY,TRBD2,TRBV6-6,many
ASSVAGRNRPQH,-,TRBV2,-
ASSYSYRSGETQY,-,TRBV6-5,many
ASSLETDSSYNEQF,-,TRBV5-1,few
ASTPLISSYNEQF,-,TRBV6-2/TRBV6-3,-
ASSLDAGGDRKRNIQY,TRBD2,TRBV5-5,-
ASSYGTGGAYNEQF,TRBD1,TRBV5-6,-
AINPTSGATYNEQF,TRBD2,TRBV10-3,few
ASSPAGQGYQETQY,TRBD1,TRBV14,-
ASSPLASRTDTQY,-,TRBV7-3,few
ASSSFPLRQGSYEQY,-,TRBV6-5,many